This TCR beta chain was identified during a study of regulatory T cells in long-lasting Graves disease. The CDR3 sequence is 16 residues long. Germline CDR1 and CDR2: MGHRA and YSYEKL. V lost 3 bases, J lost 5 bases, and 4 bases stayed unmatched. Sample time point: persistent/refractory GD, antithyroid drugs over 5 years with positive TRAb. PBMCs provided the RNA from which the TCR library was made. TCR beta libraries were built with iRepertoire HTBI primers and Arm-PCR of CDR3 regions. As handled by the study authors: Detected in the samples were 55 to 65 TRBV and over twelve TRBJ segments. Via MiXCR, TCRdb re-called the multiplex PCR reads, giving one row per CDR3 protein. The V and J calls reflect TCRdb's pipeline rather than the authors' work. The sample consists of roughly 400,000 distinct CDR3 sequences, around 23% of them appearing once.

V and J are TRBV4-1 and TRBJ2-2; 12 bases fit TRBD2. Material: peripheral blood mononuclear cells (PBMCs), obtained when the disease was refractory, from a patient treated with antithyroid drugs. This receptor was obtained from a female donor with Graves disease. This chain's CDR3 is CASSQITSGRTGELFF. The DNA for the CDR3 is TGCGCCAGCAGCCAGATTACTAGCGGGAGGACCGGGGAGCTGTTTTTT.